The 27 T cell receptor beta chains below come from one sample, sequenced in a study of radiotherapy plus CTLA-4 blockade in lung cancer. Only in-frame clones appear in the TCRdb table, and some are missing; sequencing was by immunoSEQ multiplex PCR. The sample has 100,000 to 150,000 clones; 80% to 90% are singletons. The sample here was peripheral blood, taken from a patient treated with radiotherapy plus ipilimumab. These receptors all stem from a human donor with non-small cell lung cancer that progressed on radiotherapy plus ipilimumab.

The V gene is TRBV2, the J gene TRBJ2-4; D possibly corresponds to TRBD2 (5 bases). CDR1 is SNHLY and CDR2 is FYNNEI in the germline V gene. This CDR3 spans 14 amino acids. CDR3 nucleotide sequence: TGTGGTCCCAGTGGAGGAGGTGAATGGAACATTCAGTACTTC. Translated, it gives CGPSGGGEWNIQYF.

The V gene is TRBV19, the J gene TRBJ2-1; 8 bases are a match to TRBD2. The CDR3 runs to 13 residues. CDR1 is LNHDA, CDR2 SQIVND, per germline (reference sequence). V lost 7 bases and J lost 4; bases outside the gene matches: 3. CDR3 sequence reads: CASKPSGYNEQFF. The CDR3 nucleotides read TGTGCCAGTAAGCCTAGCGGGTACAATGAGCAGTTCTTC.

This CDR3 reads CASSPPRQGHNYGYTF. In DNA form, the CDR3 reads TGTGCCAGCTCACCACCTAGGCAGGGCCACAACTATGGCTACACCTTC. V is TRBV18 and J is TRBJ1-2; D might be TRBD1 (5 bases). CDR1 is KGHSH and CDR2 is LQKENI in the germline V gene. The CDR3 totals 16 residues. Trimming cost V 0 bases and J 2 bases, with 13 bases left between them.

The CDR3 nucleotides are TGTGCCAGCAGCTTGGGACTAGTTCATGAGCAGTTCTTC. Protein product: CASSLGLVHEQFF. The chain couples TRBV7-8 to TRBJ2-1; 8 bases fit TRBD2. Looked up from germline, CDR1 is SGHVS and CDR2 is FQNEAQ. Trimming removed 3 bases from V and 8 bases from J; junction bases left unmatched: 3. The CDR3 spans 13 residues. Variable domain in full (rest from reference TRBV7-8 and TRBJ2-1): GAGVSQSPRYKVAKRGQDVALRCDPISGHVSLFWYQQALGQGPEFLTYFQNEAQLDKSGLPSDRFFAERPEGSVSTLKIQRTQQEDSAVYLCASSLGLVHEQFFGPGTRLTVL.

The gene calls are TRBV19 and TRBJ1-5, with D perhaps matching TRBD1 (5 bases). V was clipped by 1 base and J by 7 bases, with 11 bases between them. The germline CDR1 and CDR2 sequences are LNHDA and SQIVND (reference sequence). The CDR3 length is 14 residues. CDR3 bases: TGTGCCAGTAGTATAGTATCAGGGACCCAGCCCCAGCATTTT. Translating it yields CASSIVSGTQPQHF.

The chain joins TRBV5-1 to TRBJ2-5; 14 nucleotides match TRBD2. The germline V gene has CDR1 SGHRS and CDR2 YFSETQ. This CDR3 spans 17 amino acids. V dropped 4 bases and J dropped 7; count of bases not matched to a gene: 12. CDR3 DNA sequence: TGCGCCAGCAGCCAAACGACTAGCGGGAGGGAACGTGGGACCCAGTACTTC. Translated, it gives CASSQTTSGRERGTQYF.

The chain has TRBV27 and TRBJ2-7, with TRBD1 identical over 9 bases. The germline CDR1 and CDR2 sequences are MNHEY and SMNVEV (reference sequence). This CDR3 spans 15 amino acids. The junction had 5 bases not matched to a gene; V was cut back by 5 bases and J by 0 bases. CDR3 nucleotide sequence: TGTGCCAGCAGTGTTGGACAGGGGCTCTCCTACGAGCAGTACTTC. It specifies CASSVGQGLSYEQYF.

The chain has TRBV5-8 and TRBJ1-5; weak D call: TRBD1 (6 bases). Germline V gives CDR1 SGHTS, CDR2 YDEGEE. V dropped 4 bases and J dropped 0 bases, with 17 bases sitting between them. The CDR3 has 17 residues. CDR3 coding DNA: TGTGCCAGCAGCCAACCACGGACAGCGAATAGCAATCAGCCCCAGCATTTT. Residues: CASSQPRTANSNQPQHF.

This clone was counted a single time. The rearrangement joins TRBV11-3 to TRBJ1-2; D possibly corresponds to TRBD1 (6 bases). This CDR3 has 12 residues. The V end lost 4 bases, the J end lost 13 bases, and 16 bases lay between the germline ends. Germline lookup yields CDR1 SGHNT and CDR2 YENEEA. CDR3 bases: TGTGCCAGCAGCTCGGACAGCCACGTTCTCACCTTC. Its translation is CASSSDSHVLTF.

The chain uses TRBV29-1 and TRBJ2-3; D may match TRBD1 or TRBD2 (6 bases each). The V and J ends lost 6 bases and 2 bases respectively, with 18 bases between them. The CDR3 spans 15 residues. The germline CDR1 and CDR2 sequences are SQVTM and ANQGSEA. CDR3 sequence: CSVVPSGAHTDTQYF. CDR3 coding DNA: TGCAGCGTCGTGCCCTCGGGGGCCCACACAGATACGCAGTATTTT.

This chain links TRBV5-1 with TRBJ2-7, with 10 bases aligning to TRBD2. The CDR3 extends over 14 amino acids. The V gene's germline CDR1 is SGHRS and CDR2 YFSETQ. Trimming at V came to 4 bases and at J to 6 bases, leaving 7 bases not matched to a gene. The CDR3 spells CASSLVAGGGEQYF. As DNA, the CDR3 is TGCGCCAGCAGCCTCGTAGCGGGAGGCGGCGAGCAGTACTTC. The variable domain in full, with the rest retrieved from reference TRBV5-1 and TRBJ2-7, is KAGVTQTPRYLIKTRGQQVTLSCSPISGHRSVSWYQQTPGQGLQFLFEYFSETQRNKGNFPGRFSGRQFSNSRSEMNVSTLELGDSALYLCASSLVAGGGEQYFGPGTRLTVT.

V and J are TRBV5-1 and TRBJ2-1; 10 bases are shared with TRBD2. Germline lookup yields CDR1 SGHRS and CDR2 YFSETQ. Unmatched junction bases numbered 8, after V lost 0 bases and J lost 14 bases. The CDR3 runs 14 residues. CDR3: CASSLDSSGRKEFF. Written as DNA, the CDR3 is TGCGCCAGCAGCTTGGATTCTAGCGGGAGAAAGGAGTTCTTC.

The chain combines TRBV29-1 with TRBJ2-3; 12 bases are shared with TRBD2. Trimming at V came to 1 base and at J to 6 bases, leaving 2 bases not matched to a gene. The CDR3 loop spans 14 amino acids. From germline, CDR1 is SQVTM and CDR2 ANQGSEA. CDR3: CSVEGLAGVDTQYF. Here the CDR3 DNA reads TGCAGCGTTGAAGGACTAGCGGGAGTGGATACGCAGTATTTT.

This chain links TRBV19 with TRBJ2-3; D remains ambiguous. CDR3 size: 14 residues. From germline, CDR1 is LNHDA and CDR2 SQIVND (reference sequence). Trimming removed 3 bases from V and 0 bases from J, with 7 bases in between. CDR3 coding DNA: TGTGCCAGTAGTATGGCTGAAAGCACAGATACGCAGTATTTT. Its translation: CASSMAESTDTQYF.

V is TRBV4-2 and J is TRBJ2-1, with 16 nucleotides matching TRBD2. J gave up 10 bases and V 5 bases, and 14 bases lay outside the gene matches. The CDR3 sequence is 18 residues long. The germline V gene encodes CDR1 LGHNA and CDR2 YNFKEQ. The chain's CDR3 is CASSDRPGTSGREGEQFF. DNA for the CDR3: TGTGCCAGCAGCGACCGGCCCGGGACTAGCGGGAGGGAGGGGGAGCAGTTCTTC.

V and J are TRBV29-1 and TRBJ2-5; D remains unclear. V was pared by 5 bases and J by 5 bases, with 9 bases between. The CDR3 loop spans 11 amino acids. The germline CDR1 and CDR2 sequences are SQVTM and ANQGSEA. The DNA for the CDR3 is TGCAGCGTTTTGCGATCGGAGACCCAGTACTTC. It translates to CSVLRSETQYF. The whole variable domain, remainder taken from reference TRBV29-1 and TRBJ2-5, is SAVISQKPSRDICQRGTSLTIQCQVDSQVTMMFWYRQQPGQSLTLIATANQGSEATYESGFVIDKFPISRPNLTFSTLTVSNMSPEDSSIYLCSVLRSETQYFGPGTRLLVL.

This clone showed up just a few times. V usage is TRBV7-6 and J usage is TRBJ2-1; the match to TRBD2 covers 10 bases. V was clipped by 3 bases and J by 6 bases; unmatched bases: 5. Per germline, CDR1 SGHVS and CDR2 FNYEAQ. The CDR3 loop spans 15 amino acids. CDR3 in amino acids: CASSLSSGSGNEQFF. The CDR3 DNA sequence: TGTGCCAGCAGCTTGTCTAGCGGGAGCGGCAATGAGCAGTTCTTC.

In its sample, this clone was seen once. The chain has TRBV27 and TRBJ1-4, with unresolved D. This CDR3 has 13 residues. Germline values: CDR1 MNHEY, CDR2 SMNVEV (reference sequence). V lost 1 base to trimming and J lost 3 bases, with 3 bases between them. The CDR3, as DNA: TGTGCCAGCAGTTTATTCTCTAATGAAAAACTGTTTTTT. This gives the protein CASSLFSNEKLFF. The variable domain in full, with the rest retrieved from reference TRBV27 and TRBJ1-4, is EAQVTQNPRYLITVTGKKLTVTCSQNMNHEYMSWYRQDPGLGLRQIYYSMNVEVTDKGDVPEGYKVSRKEKRNFPLILESPSPNQTSLYFCASSLFSNEKLFFGSGTQLSVL.

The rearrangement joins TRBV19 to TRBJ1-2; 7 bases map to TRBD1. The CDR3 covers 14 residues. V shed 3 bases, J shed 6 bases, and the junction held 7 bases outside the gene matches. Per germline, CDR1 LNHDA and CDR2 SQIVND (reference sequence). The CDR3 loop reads CASSMLGGANGYTF. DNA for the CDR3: TGTGCCAGTAGTATGCTAGGGGGCGCAAATGGCTACACCTTC.

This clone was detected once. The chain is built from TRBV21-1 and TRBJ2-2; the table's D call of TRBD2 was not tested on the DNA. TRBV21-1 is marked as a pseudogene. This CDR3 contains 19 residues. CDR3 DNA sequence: TGTGCCAGCACCGCAACCCCCCCTCCTAGCGGAACAAACACCGGGGAGCTGTTTTTT. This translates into CASTATPPPSGTNTGELFF.

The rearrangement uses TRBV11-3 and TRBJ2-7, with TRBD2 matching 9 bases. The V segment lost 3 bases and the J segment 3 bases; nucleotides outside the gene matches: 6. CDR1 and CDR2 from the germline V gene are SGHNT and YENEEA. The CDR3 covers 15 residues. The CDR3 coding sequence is TGTGCCAGCAGCTTGTTAGCGGGAGTAAACTACGAGCAGTACTTC. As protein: CASSLLAGVNYEQYF.

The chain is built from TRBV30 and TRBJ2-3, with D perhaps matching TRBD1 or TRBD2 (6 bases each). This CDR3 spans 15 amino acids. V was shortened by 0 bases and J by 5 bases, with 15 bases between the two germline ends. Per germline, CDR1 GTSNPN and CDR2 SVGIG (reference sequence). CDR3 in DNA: TGTGCCTGGAGTGTACGGGGGCAAGGGCAAGATACGCAGTATTTT. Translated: CAWSVRGQGQDTQYF.

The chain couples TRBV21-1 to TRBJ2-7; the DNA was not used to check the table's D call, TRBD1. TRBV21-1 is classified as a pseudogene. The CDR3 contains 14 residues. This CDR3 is CATPDRGRIYEQYF. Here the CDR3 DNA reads TGTGCCACCCCGGACAGGGGGCGCATTTACGAGCAGTACTTC.

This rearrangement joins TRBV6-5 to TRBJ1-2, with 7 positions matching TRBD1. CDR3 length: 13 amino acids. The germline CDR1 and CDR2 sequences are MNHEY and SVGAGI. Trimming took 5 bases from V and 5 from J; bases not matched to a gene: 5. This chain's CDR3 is CASSNGQAYGYTF. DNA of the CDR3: TGTGCCAGCAGTAACGGACAGGCTTATGGCTACACCTTC.

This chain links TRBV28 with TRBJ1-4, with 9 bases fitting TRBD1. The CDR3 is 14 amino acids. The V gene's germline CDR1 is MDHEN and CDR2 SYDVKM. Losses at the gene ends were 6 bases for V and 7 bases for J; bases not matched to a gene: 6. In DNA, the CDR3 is TGTGCCAGCAGGTCCGGGACAGGGAGTGAAAAACTGTTTTTT. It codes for CASRSGTGSEKLFF.

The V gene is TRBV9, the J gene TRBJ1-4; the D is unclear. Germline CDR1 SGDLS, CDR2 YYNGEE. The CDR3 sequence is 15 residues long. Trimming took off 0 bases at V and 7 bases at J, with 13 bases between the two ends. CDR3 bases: TGTGCCAGCAGCGTAGAGGGCGGCTGGAGTGAAAAACTGTTTTTT. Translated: CASSVEGGWSEKLFF.

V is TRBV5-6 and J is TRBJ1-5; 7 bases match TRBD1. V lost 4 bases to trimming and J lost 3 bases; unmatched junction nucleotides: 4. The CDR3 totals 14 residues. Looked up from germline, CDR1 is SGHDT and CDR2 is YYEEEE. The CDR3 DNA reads TGTGCCAGCAGCAAGACAGGGCTCAATCAGCCCCAGCATTTT. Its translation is CASSKTGLNQPQHF.